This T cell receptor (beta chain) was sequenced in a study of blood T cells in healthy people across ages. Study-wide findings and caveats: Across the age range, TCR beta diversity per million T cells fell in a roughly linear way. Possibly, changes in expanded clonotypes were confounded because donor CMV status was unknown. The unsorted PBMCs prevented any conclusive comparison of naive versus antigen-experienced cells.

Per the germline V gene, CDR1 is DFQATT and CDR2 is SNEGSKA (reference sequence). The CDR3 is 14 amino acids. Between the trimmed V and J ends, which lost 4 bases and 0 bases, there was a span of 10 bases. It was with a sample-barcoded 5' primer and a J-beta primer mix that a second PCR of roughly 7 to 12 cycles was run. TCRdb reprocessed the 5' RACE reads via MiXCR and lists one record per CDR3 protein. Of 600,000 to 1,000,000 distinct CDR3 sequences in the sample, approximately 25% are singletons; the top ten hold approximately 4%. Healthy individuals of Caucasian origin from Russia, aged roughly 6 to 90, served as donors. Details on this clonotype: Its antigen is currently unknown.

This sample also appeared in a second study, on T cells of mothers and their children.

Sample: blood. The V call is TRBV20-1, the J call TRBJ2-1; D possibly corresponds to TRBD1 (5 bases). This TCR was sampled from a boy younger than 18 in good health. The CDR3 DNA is TGCAGTGCTAAACACAGGATCTCCTACAATGAGCAGTTCTTC. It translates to CSAKHRISYNEQFF.